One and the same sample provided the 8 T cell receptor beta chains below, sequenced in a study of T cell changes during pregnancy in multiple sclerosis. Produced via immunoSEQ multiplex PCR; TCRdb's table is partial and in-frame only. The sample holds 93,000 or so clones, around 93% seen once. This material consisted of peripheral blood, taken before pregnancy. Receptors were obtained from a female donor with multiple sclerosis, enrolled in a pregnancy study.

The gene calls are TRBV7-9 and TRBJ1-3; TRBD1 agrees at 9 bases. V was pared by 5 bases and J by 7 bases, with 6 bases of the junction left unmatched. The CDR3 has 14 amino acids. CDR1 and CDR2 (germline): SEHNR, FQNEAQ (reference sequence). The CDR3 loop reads CASSLTQGANTIYF. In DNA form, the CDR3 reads TGTGCCAGCAGCCTCACACAGGGGGCGAACACCATATATTTT.

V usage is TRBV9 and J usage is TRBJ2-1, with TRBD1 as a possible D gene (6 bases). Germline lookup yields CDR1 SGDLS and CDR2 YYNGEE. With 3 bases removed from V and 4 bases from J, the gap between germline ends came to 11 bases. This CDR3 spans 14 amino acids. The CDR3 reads CASSGRGQYNEQFF. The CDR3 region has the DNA TGTGCCAGCAGCGGGAGAGGACAGTACAATGAGCAGTTCTTC.

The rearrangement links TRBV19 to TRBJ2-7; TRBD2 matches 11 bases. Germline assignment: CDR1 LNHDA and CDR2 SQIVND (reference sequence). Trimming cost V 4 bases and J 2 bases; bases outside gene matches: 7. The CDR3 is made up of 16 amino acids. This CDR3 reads CASSTRLAGITYEQYF. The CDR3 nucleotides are TGTGCCAGTAGTACAAGACTAGCGGGGATTACCTACGAGCAGTACTTC.

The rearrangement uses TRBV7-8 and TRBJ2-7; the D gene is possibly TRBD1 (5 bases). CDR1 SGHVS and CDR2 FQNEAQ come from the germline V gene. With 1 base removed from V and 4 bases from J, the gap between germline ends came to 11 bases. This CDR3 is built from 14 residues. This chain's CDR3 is CASSLGWGIYEQYF. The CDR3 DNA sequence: TGTGCCAGCAGCTTAGGGTGGGGCATATACGAGCAGTACTTC.

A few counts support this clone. CDR3 sequence: CASRTGGKYVGYTF. CDR3 coding DNA: TGTGCCAGCAGAACCGGGGGGAAGTACGTGGGCTACACCTTC. The chain carries TRBV5-4 and TRBJ1-2; possibly TRBD1 for D (5 bases). Trimming shortened V by 5 bases and J by 8 bases, and 19 bases separated the two germline ends. The CDR3 loop spans 14 amino acids. Germline values: CDR1 SGHNT, CDR2 YYREEE (reference sequence).

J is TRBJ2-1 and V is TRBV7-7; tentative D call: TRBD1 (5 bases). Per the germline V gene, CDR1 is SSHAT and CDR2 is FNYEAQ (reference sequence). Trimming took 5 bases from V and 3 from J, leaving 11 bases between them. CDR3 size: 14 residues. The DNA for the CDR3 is TGTGCCAGCAGCCCTGACAGAGACTACAATGAGCAGTTCTTC. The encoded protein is CASSPDRDYNEQFF.

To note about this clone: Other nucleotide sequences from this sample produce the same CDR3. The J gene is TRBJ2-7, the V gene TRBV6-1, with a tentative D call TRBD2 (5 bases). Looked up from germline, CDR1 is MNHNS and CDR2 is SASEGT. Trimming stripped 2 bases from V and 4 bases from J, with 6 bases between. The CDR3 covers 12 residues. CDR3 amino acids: CASSERGYEQYF. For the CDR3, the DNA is TGTGCCAGCAGTGAAAGAGGGTACGAGCAGTACTTC.

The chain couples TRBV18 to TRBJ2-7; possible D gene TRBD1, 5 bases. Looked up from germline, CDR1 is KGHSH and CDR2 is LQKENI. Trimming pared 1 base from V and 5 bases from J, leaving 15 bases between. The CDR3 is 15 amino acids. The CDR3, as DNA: TGTGCCAGCTCACCACTTTCCGCAGGGATGAACGAGCAGTACTTC. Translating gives CASSPLSAGMNEQYF.